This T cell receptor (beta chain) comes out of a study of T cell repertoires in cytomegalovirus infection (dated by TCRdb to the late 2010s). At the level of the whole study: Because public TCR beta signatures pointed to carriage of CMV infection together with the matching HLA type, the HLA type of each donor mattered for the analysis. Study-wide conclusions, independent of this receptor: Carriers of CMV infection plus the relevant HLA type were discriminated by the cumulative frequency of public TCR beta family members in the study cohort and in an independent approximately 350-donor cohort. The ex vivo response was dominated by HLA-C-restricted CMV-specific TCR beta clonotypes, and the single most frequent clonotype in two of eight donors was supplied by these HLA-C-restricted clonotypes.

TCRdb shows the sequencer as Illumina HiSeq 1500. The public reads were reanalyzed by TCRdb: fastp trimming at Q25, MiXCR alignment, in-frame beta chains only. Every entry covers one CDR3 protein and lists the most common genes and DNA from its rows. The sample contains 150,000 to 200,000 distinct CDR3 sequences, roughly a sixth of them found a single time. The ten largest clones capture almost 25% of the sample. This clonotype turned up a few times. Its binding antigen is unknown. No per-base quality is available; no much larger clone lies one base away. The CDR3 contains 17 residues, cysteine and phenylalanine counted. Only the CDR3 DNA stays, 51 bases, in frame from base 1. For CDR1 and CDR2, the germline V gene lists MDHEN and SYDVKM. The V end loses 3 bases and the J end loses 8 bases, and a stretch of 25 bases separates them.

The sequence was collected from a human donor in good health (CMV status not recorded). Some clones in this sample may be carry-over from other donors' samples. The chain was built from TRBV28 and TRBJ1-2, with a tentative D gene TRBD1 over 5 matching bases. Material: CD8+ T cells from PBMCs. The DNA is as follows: TGTGCCAGCAGTTTTGGATCCCAATTGGGGGATCACGGAGGCTACACCTTC. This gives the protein CASSFGSQLGDHGGYTF.